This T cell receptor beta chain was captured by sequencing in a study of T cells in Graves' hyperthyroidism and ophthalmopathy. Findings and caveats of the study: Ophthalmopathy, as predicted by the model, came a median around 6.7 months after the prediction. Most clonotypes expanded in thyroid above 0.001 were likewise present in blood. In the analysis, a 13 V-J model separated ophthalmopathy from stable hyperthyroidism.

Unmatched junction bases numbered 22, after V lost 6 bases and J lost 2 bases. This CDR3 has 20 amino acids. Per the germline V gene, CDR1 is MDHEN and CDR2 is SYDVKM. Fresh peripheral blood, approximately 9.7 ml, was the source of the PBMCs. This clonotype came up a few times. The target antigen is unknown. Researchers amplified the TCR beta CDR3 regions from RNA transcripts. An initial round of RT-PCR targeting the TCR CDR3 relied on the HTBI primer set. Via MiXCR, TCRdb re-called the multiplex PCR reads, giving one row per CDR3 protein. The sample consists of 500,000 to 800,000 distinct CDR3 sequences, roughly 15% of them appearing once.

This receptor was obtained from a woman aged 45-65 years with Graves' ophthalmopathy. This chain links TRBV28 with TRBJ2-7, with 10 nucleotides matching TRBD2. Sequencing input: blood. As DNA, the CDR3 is TGTGCCAGCAGAACCGCCTGGAGGGCGGGGAACAGCGGGGGGGCCTACGAGCAGTACTTC. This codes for CASRTAWRAGNSGGAYEQYF.